This TCR beta chain emerged from a study of shared clonotypes between healthy human individuals. Assay execution proceeded at the deep level. Only in-frame clones appear in the TCRdb table, and some are missing; sequencing was by immunoSEQ multiplex PCR. Among roughly 1,600,000 clones, around 98.5% were seen once, and the ten largest hold about 0.4%. The sequence was obtained from a young man in good health. What was sequenced was naive CD4+ T cells sorted from blood. Subset here: CD45RA+ positively selected.

The CDR3 nucleotides are TGTGCCACCAGCCGTAGGCAGACTAATGAAAAACTGTTTTTT. Translated, it gives CATSRRQTNEKLFF. The V call is TRBV19, the J call TRBJ1-4; the D is unclear. The CDR3 spans 14 residues. V gave up 10 bases and J gave up 2 bases, with 14 bases separating them. CDR1 and CDR2 (germline): LNHDA, SQIVND (reference sequence).